A single sample gave rise to the 14 T cell receptor beta chains below, sequenced in a study of blood T cell repertoires in COVID-19 (dated by TCRdb to 2020 to 2022). Receptors were amplified or captured by the immunoSEQ multiplex PCR assay. TCRdb re-hosts the immuneACCESS table, in-frame sequences only. Its copies lack some clones; in the studies checked, an unresolved V gene accounts for under half of them, and the cause for the rest is not known. The sample profile shows 130,000 to 150,000 clones; approximately 90% of them were found once. The top ten hold 0.95% to 1.5% of the sample. Source material: PBMCs or T cells enriched from blood (not recorded which). The source of these receptors is a woman in her thirties with acute COVID-19.

The CDR3 DNA is TGTGCCAGCACGGACAGGGGGTGGGGAGAGCAGTACTTC. As protein: CASTDRGWGEQYF. This sequence joins TRBV12-3 or TRBV12-4 and TRBJ2-7, with TRBD1 identical over 10 bases. The trim removed 7 bases at V and 7 bases at J, leaving 7 bases unmatched. The CDR3 extends over 13 amino acids.

This clone was recorded a few times. The gene calls are TRBV25-1 and TRBJ2-1, with TRBD2 identical over 8 bases. V dropped 2 bases and J dropped 1; count of bases not matched to a gene: 4. CDR3 length: 16 amino acids. Germline lookup yields CDR1 MGHDK and CDR2 SYGVNS. CDR3 nucleotide sequence: TGTGCCAGCAGTGAAACGACTAGCGCTTCCTACAATGAGCAGTTCTTC. Its translation: CASSETTSASYNEQFF.

The table lists this clone with a few counts. The chain recombines TRBV6-4 with TRBJ2-1, with 11 positions matching TRBD2. This CDR3 has 15 residues. The V and J ends lost 3 bases and 7 bases, in that order; junction bases with no gene match: 5. Germline CDR1 reads MRHNA; CDR2 reads SNTAGT. DNA of the CDR3: TGTGCCAGCAGTGATGTAGCGGGAGGGCCGAATGAGCAGTTCTTC. Encoded protein: CASSDVAGGPNEQFF.

The chain links TRBV7-3 to TRBJ1-2; D gene uncertain. V lost 0 bases and J lost 8, with 16 bases in between. CDR1 is SGHTA and CDR2 is FQGTGA in the germline V gene. There are 15 residues in the CDR3. CDR3 loop: CASSLTAAQDGGYTF. CDR3 DNA sequence: TGTGCCAGCAGCTTAACCGCCGCGCAGGATGGCGGCTACACCTTC.

The rearrangement uses TRBV30 and TRBJ2-7; 8 bases line up with TRBD2. This CDR3 has 13 residues. Germline V gene lookup returns CDR1 GTSNPN and CDR2 SVGIG (reference sequence). J lost 3 bases, V lost 4 bases, and 5 bases had no gene match. The CDR3, as DNA: TGTGCCTGGAATAGCGGGGATGGCTACGAGCAGTACTTC. Its translation: CAWNSGDGYEQYF.

J is TRBJ2-5 and V is TRBV7-3; D is perhaps TRBD2 (6 bases). Trimming left V 2 bases short and J 5 bases short, with 15 bases between. In germline, CDR1 is SGHTA, CDR2 FQGTGA. The CDR3 loop spans 15 amino acids. This CDR3 is CASSLLGGYSETQYF. In DNA form, the CDR3 reads TGTGCCAGCAGCTTATTGGGAGGCTACAGCGAGACCCAGTACTTC.

The chain employs TRBV6-2 or TRBV6-3 and TRBJ2-7; 8 nucleotides match TRBD2. Germline CDR1 reads MNHEY; CDR2 reads SVGEGT. V dropped 2 bases and J dropped 3; count of bases not matched to a gene: 3. CDR3 length equals 14 residues. This CDR3 is CASSYPGTSYEQYF. The CDR3 nucleotides are TGTGCCAGCAGTTACCCTGGGACTAGCTACGAGCAGTACTTC.

V and J are TRBV28 and TRBJ1-2; D is uncertain. The germline V and J ends were trimmed by 2 bases and 3 bases, with 10 bases remaining between them. Germline lookup yields CDR1 MDHEN and CDR2 SYDVKM. CDR3 length: 14 amino acids. In DNA, the CDR3 is TGTGCCAGCAGTTTAGGGAGTGGGGACTATGGCTACACCTTC. It encodes CASSLGSGDYGYTF.

The rearrangement joins TRBV7-8 to TRBJ2-7, with a possible D match to TRBD1 (5 bases). The CDR3 runs 15 residues. The V gene lost 3 bases and the J gene lost 6 bases, with 18 bases spanning the gap. CDR1 is SGHVS, CDR2 FQNEAQ, per germline. In nucleotides, the CDR3 is TGTGCCAGCAGCTTGGACGGAACTTATAGGGGCGAGCAGTACTTC. This translates into CASSLDGTYRGEQYF.

The chain is built from TRBV29-1 and TRBJ2-5, with 8 nucleotides matching TRBD2. V shed 2 bases, J shed 2 bases, and the junction held 7 bases outside the gene matches. Germline CDR1 and CDR2: SQVTM and ANQGSEA. The CDR3 contains 15 residues. Written as DNA, the CDR3 is TGCAGCGTTGAATTTCTAGCGGGCCGGCAAGAGACCCAGTACTTC. Its translation: CSVEFLAGRQETQYF.

This sequence joins TRBV5-1 and TRBJ2-2, with 11 bases identical to TRBD2. Germline V gene sequence: CDR1 SGHRS, CDR2 YFSETQ. The CDR3 totals 16 residues. Trimming removed 4 bases from V and 1 base from J; junction bases left unmatched: 3. The CDR3 protein is CASSLGTSGNTGELFF. The CDR3 region has the DNA TGCGCCAGCAGCCTCGGGACTAGCGGGAACACCGGGGAGCTGTTTTTT.

The chain joins TRBV19 to TRBJ2-6, with TRBD1 as a possible D gene (5 bases). The germline V gene encodes CDR1 LNHDA and CDR2 SQIVND (reference sequence). The CDR3 covers 20 residues. V was clipped by 5 bases and J by 0 bases, with 23 bases between them. The CDR3 protein is CASSGAYGWLSSSGANVLTF. As DNA, the CDR3 is TGTGCCAGTAGTGGGGCCTATGGGTGGCTGTCGAGCTCTGGGGCCAACGTCCTGACTTTC. Using reference TRBV19 and TRBJ2-6 for the parts outside the CDR3, the full variable domain is DGGITQSPKYLFRKEGQNVTLSCEQNLNHDAMYWYRQDPGQGLRLIYYSQIVNDFQKGDIAEGYSVSREKKESFPLTVTSAQKNPTAFYLCASSGAYGWLSSSGANVLTFGAGSRLTVL.

The CDR3: CASSILAGDTYEQYF. CDR3 DNA sequence: TGTGCCAGTAGTATTCTGGCGGGAGACACCTACGAGCAGTACTTC. This chain joins TRBV19 and TRBJ2-7; 7 positions match TRBD2. Germline lookup yields CDR1 LNHDA and CDR2 SQIVND (reference sequence). J was trimmed by 2 bases and V by 3 bases; bases with no gene match: 7. The CDR3 runs to 15 residues.

V usage is TRBV7-2 and J usage is TRBJ1-4; 7 bases fit TRBD1. V gave up 5 bases and J gave up 5 bases; unmatched junction bases: 8. The germline V gene encodes CDR1 SGHTA and CDR2 FQGNSA. This CDR3 contains 15 residues. The CDR3 bases are TGTGCCAGCAGCCCCGAGACAGGGAGGAATGAAAAACTGTTTTTT. This encodes CASSPETGRNEKLFF.